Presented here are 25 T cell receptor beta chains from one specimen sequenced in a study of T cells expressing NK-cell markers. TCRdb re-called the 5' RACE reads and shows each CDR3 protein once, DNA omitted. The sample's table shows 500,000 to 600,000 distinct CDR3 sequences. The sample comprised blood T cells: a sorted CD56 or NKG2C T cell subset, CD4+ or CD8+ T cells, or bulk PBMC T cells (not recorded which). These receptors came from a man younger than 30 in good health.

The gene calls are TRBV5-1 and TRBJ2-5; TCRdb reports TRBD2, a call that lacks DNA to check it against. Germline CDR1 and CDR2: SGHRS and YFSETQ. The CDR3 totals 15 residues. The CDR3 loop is CASTEALAEAETQYF.

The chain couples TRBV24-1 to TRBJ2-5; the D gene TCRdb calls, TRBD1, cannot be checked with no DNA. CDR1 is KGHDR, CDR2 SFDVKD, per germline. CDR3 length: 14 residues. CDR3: CATSDRGFQETQYF.

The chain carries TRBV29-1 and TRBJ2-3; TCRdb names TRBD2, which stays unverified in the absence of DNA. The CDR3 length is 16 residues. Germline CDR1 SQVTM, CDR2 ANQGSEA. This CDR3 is CSVERLGPLSGDTQYF.

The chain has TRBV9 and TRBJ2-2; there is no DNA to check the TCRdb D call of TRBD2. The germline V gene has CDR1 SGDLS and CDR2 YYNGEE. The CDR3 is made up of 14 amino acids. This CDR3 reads CARGGSPCGGELFF.

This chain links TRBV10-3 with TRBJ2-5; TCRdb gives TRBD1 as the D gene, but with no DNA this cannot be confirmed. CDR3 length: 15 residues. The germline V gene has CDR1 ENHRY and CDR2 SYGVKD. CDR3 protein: CAIRSGTGVLETQYF.

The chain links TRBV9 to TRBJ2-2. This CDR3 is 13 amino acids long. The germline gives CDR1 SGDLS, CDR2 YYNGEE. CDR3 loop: CASSVYEVGELFF.

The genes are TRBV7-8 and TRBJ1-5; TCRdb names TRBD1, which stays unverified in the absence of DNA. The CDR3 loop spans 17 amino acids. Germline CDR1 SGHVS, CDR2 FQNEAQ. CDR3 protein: CASSLVKGRLTNQPQHF. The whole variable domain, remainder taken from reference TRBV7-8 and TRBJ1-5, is GAGVSQSPRYKVAKRGQDVALRCDPISGHVSLFWYQQALGQGPEFLTYFQNEAQLDKSGLPSDRFFAERPEGSVSTLKIQRTQQEDSAVYLCASSLVKGRLTNQPQHFGDGTRLSIL.

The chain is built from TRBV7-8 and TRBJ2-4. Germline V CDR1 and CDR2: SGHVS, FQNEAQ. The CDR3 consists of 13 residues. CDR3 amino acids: CASSFLGWDIQYF.

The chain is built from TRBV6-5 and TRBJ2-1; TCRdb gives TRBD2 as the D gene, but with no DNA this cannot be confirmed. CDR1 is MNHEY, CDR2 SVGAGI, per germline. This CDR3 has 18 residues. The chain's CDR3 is CASSYFRGGSGSRDEQFF.

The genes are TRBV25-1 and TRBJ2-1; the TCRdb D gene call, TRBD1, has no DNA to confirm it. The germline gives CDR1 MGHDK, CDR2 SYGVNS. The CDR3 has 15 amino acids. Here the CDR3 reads CASSSDSLFYNEQFF. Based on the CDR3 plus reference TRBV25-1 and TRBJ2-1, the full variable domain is EADIYQTPRYLVIGTGKKITLECSQTMGHDKMYWYQQDPGMELHLIHYSYGVNSTEKGDLSSESTVSRIRTEHFPLTLESARPSHTSQYLCASSSDSLFYNEQFFGPGTRLTVL.

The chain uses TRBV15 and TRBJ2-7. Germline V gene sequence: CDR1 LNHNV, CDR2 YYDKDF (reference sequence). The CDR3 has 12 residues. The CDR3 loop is CATSRLVGEQYF.

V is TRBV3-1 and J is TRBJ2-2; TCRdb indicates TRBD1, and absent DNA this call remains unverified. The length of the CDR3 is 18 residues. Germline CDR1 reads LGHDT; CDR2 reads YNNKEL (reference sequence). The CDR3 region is CASRPRLFSQGYTGELFF.

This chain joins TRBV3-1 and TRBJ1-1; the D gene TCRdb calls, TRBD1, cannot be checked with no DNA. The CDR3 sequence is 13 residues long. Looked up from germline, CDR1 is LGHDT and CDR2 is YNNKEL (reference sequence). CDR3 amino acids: CASSLQVGGEAFF.

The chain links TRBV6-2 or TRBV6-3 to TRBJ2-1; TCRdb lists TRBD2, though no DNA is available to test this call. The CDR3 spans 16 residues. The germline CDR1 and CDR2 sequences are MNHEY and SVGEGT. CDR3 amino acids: CASSSKASGSIDEQFF.

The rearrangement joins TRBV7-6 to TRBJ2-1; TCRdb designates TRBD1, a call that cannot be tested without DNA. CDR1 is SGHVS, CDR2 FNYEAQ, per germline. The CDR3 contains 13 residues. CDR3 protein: CASSLVGHGEQFF.

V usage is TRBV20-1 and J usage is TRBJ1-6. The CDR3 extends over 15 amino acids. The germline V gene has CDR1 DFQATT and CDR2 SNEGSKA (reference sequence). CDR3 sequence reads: CSAPIRQGHNSPLHF.

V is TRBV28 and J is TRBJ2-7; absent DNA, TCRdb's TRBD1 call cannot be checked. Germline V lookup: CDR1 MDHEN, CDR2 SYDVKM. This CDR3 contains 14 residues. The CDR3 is CASSLTGAAGEQYF.

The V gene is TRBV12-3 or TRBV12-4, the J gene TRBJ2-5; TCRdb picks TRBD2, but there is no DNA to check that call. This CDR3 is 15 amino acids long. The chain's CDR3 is CASSLEFRLEETQYF.

The CDR3 spells CSAGRGPGQFF. The chain is built from TRBV20-1 and TRBJ2-1; TCRdb selects TRBD1, and the lack of DNA leaves this call unchecked. Germline V gene lookup returns CDR1 DFQATT and CDR2 SNEGSKA (reference sequence). This CDR3 spans 11 amino acids.

The CDR3: CASSQEGLAGTSTDTQYF. V and J are TRBV4-2 and TRBJ2-3; the D gene TCRdb calls, TRBD2, cannot be checked with no DNA. Germline CDR1 is LGHNA and CDR2 is YNFKEQ. The CDR3 has 18 amino acids.

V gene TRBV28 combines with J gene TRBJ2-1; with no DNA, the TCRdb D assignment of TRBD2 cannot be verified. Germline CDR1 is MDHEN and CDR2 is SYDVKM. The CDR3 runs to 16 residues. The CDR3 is CASSLHSGRPYNEQFF.

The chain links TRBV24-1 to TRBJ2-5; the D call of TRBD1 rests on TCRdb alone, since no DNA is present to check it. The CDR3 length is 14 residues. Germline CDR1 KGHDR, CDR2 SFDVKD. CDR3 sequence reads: CATGRTGGQETQYF.

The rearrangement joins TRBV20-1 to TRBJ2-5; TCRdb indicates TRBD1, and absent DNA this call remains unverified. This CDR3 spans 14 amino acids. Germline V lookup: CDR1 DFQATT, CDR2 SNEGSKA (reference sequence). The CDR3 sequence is CSATPPGSRETQYF.

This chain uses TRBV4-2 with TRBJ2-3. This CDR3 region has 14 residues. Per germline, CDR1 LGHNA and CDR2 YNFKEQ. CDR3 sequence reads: CASSHSENTDTQYF.

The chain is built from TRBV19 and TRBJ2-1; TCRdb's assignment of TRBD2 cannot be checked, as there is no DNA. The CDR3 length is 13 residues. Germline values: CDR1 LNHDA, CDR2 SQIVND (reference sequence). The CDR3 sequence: CASSMDPLVRQFF.